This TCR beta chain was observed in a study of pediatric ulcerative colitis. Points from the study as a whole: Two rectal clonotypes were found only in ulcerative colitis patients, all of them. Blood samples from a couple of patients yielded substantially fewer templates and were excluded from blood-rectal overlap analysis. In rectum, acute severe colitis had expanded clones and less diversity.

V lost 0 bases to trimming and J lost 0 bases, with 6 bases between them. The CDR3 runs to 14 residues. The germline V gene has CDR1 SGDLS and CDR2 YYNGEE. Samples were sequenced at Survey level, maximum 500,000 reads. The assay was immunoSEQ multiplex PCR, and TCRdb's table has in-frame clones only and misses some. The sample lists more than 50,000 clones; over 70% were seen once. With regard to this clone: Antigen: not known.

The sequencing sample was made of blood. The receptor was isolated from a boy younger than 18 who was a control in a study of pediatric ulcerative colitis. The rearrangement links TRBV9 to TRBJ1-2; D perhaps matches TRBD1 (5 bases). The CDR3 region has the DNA TGTGCCAGCAGCGTAGGGGGCGCTAACTATGGCTACACCTTC. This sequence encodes CASSVGGANYGYTF. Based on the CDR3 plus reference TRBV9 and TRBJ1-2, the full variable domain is DSGVTQTPKHLITATGQRVTLRCSPRSGDLSVYWYQQSLDQGLQFLIQYYNGEERAKGNILERFSAQQFPDLHSELNLSSLELGDSALYFCASSVGGANYGYTFGSGTRLTVV.